This is a list of T cell receptor beta chains from one sample in a study of cytomegalovirus exposure and HLA in healthy donors. Generated by immunoSEQ multiplex PCR, the TCRdb table keeps only in-frame clones and is missing some. The repertoire holds some 150,000 clones, with around 80% as singletons. The sequenced sample was PBMCs. These TCRs come from a man aged 40-50 years in good health and CMV-seronegative. The CDR3 runs from the conserved cysteine through the conserved F or W. D genes are given only for firm matches. Size values are once, few and many counts, or a class for expanded clones, and some rows have none.

length,D,V,J,size,DNA,CDR3
18,TRBD1,TRBV18,TRBJ1-2,-,TGTGCCAGCTCACAACGTGCCCCAGACAGGGGGCGAGGCTATGGCTACACCTTC,CASSQRAPDRGRGYGYTF
17,TRBD2,TRBV5-1,TRBJ2-3,-,TGCGCCAGCAGCACCCAGACTAGCGGCTTGTCTAGGAATACGCAGTATTTT,CASSTQTSGLSRNTQYF
13,-,TRBV10-3,TRBJ2-3,-,TGTGCCATCAGTGAGTGGGGCGCAGATACGCAGTATTTT,CAISEWGADTQYF
15,TRBD2,TRBV6-5,TRBJ2-3,-,TGTGCCAGCAGTAAGACTAGCGGGGGGACTAATACGCAGTATTTT,CASSKTSGGTNTQYF
14,-,TRBV7-6,TRBJ2-7,few,TGTGCCAGCAGCTTAAAACAAAGCGGCCTCGAGCAGTACTTC,CASSLKQSGLEQYF
16,TRBD1,TRBV10-3,TRBJ1-4,-,TGTGCCATCAGTGAGTCGACGGCAGGGGGTTTAGGGAAACTGTTTTTT,CAISESTAGGLGKLFF
14,-,TRBV28,TRBJ2-7,once,TGTGCCAGCAGTTTCGGGCAACGGGGCTACGAGCAGTACTTC,CASSFGQRGYEQYF
15,TRBD2,TRBV2,TRBJ2-1,-,TGTGCCAGCATAAGGGGGGGACTAGTCGGCGATGAGCAGTTCTTC,CASIRGGLVGDEQFF
16,TRBD1,TRBV6-5,TRBJ1-3,-,TGTGCCAGCAGTTACGGACAGGGGATAACTGGAAACACCATATATTTT,CASSYGQGITGNTIYF
11,-,TRBV30,TRBJ2-1,-,TGTGCCTGGAGTGTCAACAATGAGCAGTTCTTC,CAWSVNNEQFF
15,TRBD2,TRBV6-5,TRBJ2-5,-,TGTGCCAGCAGCGCCGGCGGGGGGGCGGGCGAGACCCAGTACTTC,CASSAGGGAGETQYF
14,-,TRBV12-5,TRBJ1-5,-,TGTGCTAGTGGTTCGCAGGGAATTAGTCAGCCCCAGCATTTT,CASGSQGISQPQHF
15,TRBD1,TRBV19,TRBJ1-5,-,TGTGCCAGTAGTATAGGAGGGGGCCCACAGCAGCCCCAGCATTTT,CASSIGGGPQQPQHF
15,-,TRBV27,TRBJ2-6,-,TGTGCCAGCAGTCCTCGGGACTCTGGGGCCAACGTCCTGACTTTC,CASSPRDSGANVLTF
19,TRBD1,TRBV7-9,TRBJ2-1,-,TGTGCCAGCAGCTTCCTCCTTGGACTCGGGGGACAGGTAGACAATGAGCAGTTCTTC,CASSFLLGLGGQVDNEQFF
15,-,TRBV9,TRBJ2-7,-,TGTGCCAGCAGCGTAGAAGGCAGGGTGGAAGACGAGCAGTACTTC,CASSVEGRVEDEQYF
13,-,TRBV6-5,TRBJ1-1,-,TGTGCCAGCACTCGGGGTGAGAGGACTGAAGCTTTCTTT,CASTRGERTEAFF
14,-,TRBV6-5,TRBJ2-7,-,TGTGCCAGCAGTTACACCCTTGACAGTTACGAGCAGTACTTC,CASSYTLDSYEQYF
15,TRBD1,TRBV2,TRBJ2-2,few,TGTGCCAGCAGAGGACAGGGGACCGAAACCGGGGAGCTGTTTTTT,CASRGQGTETGELFF
14,-,TRBV30,TRBJ2-7,-,TGTGCCTGGAGTCCGGACAGTACCTCCTACGAGCAGTACTTC,CAWSPDSTSYEQYF
14,TRBD2,TRBV29-1,TRBJ2-1,-,TGCAGTGGCGGGGGGTACCAATCCTACAATGAGCAGTTCTTC,CSGGGYQSYNEQFF
14,TRBD1,TRBV19,TRBJ1-1,-,TGTGCCAGTACCCTGACAGGGAGGAACACTGAAGCTTTCTTT,CASTLTGRNTEAFF
14,TRBD1,TRBV7-2,TRBJ1-1,-,TGTGCCAGCAGCTCGACAGGGTTGAACACTGAAGCTTTCTTT,CASSSTGLNTEAFF
13,TRBD1,TRBV30,TRBJ1-5,-,TGTGCCTGGAGTAGACAGGGAAATCAGCCCCAGCATTTT,CAWSRQGNQPQHF
19,TRBD2,TRBV5-1,TRBJ2-5,-,TGCGCCAGCAGCTTGTTAACCTCCGGTACCCGGGGGGGGCGAGAGACCCAGTACTTC,CASSLLTSGTRGGRETQYF
14,-,TRBV4-3,TRBJ2-3,-,TGCGCCAGCAGCCAAGATAGCGGATTTGATACGCAGTATTTT,CASSQDSGFDTQYF
14,TRBD1,TRBV6-6,TRBJ2-7,-,TGTGCCAGCAGTTACGCCGACAGGGGGCACGAGCAGTACTTC,CASSYADRGHEQYF
14,-,TRBV6-1,TRBJ2-7,-,TGTGCCAGCAGTGAAGCTGACAGCTCCTACGAGCAGTACTTC,CASSEADSSYEQYF
15,TRBD2,TRBV29-1,TRBJ2-3,-,TGCAGCGTTGATGGGACTAGCAGGGTGTCAGATACGCAGTATTTT,CSVDGTSRVSDTQYF
14,-,TRBV29-1,TRBJ2-2,-,TGCAGCGTTGGAGCGCCGACGAACACCGGGGAGCTGTTTTTT,CSVGAPTNTGELFF
15,TRBD1,TRBV30,TRBJ2-2,-,TGTGCCTGGAGTACGGCCGACAGGGACACCGGGGAGCTGTTTTTT,CAWSTADRDTGELFF
17,-,TRBV25-1,TRBJ1-3,-,TGTGCCAGCAGTTCGGGGGGCCCACAGGGCTCTGGAAACACCATATATTTT,CASSSGGPQGSGNTIYF
14,-,TRBV9,TRBJ1-2,-,TGTGCCAGCAGCGCGCTAACAGGGTTGGATGGCTACACCTTC,CASSALTGLDGYTF
14,TRBD1,TRBV7-9,TRBJ1-4,-,TGTGCCAGCAGCCGGGACAGCACCCAGGAAAAACTGTTTTTT,CASSRDSTQEKLFF
11,-,TRBV30,TRBJ2-7,-,TGTGCCTGGAGTAGTAGTTACGAGCAGTACTTC,CAWSSSYEQYF
14,-,TRBV30,TRBJ2-1,-,TGTGCCTGGGCGACAGGGACTGTCTACAATGAGCAGTTCTTC,CAWATGTVYNEQFF
13,TRBD1,TRBV7-7,TRBJ2-5,-,TGTGCTAGCAGCTTAACAGGGGGAGAGACCCAGTACTTC,CASSLTGGETQYF
14,-,TRBV6-6,TRBJ1-3,-,TGTGCCAGCAGCGCGCTGGACAGAGGAAACACCATATATTTT,CASSALDRGNTIYF
13,-,TRBV6-1,TRBJ2-7,-,TGTGCCAGCAGAAGGACTACCTCCTACGAGCAGTACTTC,CASRRTTSYEQYF
15,TRBD1,TRBV5-1,TRBJ2-3,-,TGCGCCAGCAGCTCTTACAGGGGGAGCACAGATACGCAGTATTTT,CASSSYRGSTDTQYF
13,TRBD1,TRBV10-3,TRBJ1-1,-,TGTGCCATCACCGATACAGGGGCCACTGAAGCTTTCTTT,CAITDTGATEAFF
13,-,TRBV6-5,TRBJ1-2,-,TGTGCCAGCAGTTACGAGGGATTAGGTGGCTACACCTTC,CASSYEGLGGYTF
13,-,TRBV5-4,TRBJ1-2,-,TGCGCCAGCAGCTTGGGCCCAGGGGAGGGCTACACCTTC,CASSLGPGEGYTF
17,-,TRBV21-1,TRBJ1-3,-,TGTGCCAGCAGCAAAGAGGAGGAGGCGAGCTCTGGAAACACCATATATTTT,CASSKEEEASSGNTIYF
15,-,TRBV6-1,TRBJ2-7,-,TGTGCCAGCAGTCGGGACTTCCCGACCTCCTACGAGCAGTACTTC,CASSRDFPTSYEQYF
16,-,TRBV27,TRBJ2-7,few,TGTGCCAGCAGTTTAGGGCAGGGAACTTCTACCTACGAGCAGTACTTC,CASSLGQGTSTYEQYF
14,TRBD1,TRBV9,TRBJ1-2,-,TGTGCCAGCAGCGACCGACAGGGTGGCTATGGCTACACCTTC,CASSDRQGGYGYTF
13,-,TRBV29-1,TRBJ1-5,-,TGCAGCGTTTCTTGGGGGCCCGATCAGCCCCAGCATTTT,CSVSWGPDQPQHF
15,-,TRBV5-4,TRBJ2-7,-,TGTGCCAGCAGCCCCGGACACCGCCGCTCCTACGAGCAGTACTTC,CASSPGHRRSYEQYF
19,TRBD2,TRBV28,TRBJ2-2,-,TGTGCCAGCAGTTCGGGTGGACTAGCGGGGGTTGCGAACACCGGGGAGCTGTTTTTT,CASSSGGLAGVANTGELFF
15,TRBD1,TRBV27,TRBJ1-4,-,TGTGCCAGCAGTTTAGACAGGGGACGACGCGAAAAACTGTTTTTT,CASSLDRGRREKLFF
15,-,TRBV9,TRBJ2-5,-,TGTGCCAGCAGCGTCACGGGACTCCGGAGAGAGACCCAGTACTTC,CASSVTGLRRETQYF
13,TRBD1,TRBV9,TRBJ2-7,-,TGTGCCAGCAGCGGGACAGGGAACTACGAGCAGTACTTC,CASSGTGNYEQYF
15,TRBD2,TRBV5-1,TRBJ2-5,once,TGCGCCAGCAGCTATAGCGGGGCGCTCCAAGAGACCCAGTACTTC,CASSYSGALQETQYF